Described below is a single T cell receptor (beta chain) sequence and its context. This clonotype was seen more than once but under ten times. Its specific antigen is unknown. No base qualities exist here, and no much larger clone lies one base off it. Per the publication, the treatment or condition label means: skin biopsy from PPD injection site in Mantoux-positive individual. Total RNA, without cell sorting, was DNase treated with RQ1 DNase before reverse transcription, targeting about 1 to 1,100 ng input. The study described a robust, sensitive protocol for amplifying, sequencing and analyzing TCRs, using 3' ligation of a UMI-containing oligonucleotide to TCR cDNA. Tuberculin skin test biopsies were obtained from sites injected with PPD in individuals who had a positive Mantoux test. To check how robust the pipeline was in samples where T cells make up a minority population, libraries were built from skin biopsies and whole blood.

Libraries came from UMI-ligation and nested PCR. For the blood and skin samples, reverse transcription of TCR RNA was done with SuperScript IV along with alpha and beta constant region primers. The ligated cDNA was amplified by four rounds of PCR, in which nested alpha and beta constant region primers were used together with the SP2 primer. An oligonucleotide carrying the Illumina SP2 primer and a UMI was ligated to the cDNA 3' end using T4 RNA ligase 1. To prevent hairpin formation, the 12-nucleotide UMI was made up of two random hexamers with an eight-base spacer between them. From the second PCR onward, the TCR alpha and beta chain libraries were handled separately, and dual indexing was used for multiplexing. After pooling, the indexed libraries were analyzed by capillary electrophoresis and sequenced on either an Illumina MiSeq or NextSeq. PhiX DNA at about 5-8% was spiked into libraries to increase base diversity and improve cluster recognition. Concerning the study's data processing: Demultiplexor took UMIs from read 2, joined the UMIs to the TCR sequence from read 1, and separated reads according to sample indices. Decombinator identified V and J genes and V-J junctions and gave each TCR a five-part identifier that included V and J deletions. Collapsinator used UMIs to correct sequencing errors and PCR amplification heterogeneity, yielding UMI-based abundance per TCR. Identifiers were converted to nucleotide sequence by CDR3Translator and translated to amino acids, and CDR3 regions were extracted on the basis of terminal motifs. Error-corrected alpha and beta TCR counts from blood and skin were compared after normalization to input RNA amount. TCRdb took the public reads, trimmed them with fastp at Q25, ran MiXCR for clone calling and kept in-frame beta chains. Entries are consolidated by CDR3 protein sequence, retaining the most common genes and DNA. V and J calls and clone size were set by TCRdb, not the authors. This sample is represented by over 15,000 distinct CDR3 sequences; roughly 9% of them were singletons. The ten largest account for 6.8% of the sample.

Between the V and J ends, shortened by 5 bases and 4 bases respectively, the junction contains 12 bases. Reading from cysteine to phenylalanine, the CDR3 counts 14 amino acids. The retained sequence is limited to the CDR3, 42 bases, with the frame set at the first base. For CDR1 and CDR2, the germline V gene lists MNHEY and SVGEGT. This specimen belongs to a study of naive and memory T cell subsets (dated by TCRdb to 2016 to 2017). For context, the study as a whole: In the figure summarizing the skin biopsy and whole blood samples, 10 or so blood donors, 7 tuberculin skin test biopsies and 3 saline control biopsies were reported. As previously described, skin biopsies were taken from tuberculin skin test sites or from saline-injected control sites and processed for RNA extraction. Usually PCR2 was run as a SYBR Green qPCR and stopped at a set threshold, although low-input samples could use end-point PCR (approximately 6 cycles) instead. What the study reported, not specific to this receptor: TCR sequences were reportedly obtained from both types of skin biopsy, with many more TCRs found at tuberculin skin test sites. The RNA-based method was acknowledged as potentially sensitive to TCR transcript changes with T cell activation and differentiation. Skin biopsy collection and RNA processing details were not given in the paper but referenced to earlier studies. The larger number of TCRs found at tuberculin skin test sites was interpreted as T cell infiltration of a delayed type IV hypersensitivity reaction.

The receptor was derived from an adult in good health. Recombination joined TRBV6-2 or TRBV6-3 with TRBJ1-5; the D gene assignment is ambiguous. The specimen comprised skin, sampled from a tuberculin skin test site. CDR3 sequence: CASSVGGNNQPQHF. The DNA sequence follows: TGTGCCAGCAGTGTCGGAGGAAATAATCAGCCCCAGCATTTT.